A single sample gave rise to the 25 T cell receptor beta chains below, sequenced in a study of blood T cell repertoires in COVID-19. The data were produced by immunoSEQ multiplex PCR, yet TCRdb's version contains in-frame clones alone and is incomplete. The sample lists just over 200,000 clones, over 70% seen once, with around 5.1% in the top ten. Sequencing was carried out using peripheral blood. Receptors originate from a woman in her 70s with acute or convalescent COVID-19.

The CDR3 coding sequence is TGTGCCAGTAGTATAGTCCGGGGGGAGACCCAGTACTTC. It translates to CASSIVRGETQYF. The chain employs TRBV19 and TRBJ2-5; perhaps TRBD2 as D (6 bases). Germline lookup yields CDR1 LNHDA and CDR2 SQIVND (reference sequence). Trimming shortened V by 1 base and J by 5 bases, and 8 bases separated the two germline ends. The CDR3 is made up of 13 amino acids. The variable domain in full, completed from reference TRBV19 and TRBJ2-5, reads DGGITQSPKYLFRKEGQNVTLSCEQNLNHDAMYWYRQDPGQGLRLIYYSQIVNDFQKGDIAEGYSVSREKKESFPLTVTSAQKNPTAFYLCASSIVRGETQYFGPGTRLLVL.

This chain joins TRBV28 and TRBJ2-1, with 13 bases matching TRBD2. Germline-derived CDR1 and CDR2 are MDHEN and SYDVKM. The V segment lost 5 bases and the J segment 0 bases; nucleotides outside the gene matches: 16. The CDR3 sequence is 21 residues long. CDR3 DNA sequence: TGTGCCAGCAGTCACGCCGGGACTAGCGGGACCGGTCGTCGCTCCTACAATGAGCAGTTCTTC. This encodes CASSHAGTSGTGRRSYNEQFF.

This chain uses TRBV30 with TRBJ2-7; TRBD1 matches at 10 bases. J gave up 4 bases and V 5 bases, and 8 bases lay outside the gene matches. CDR3 size: 14 residues. Germline V gene data show CDR1 as GTSNPN and CDR2 as SVGIG (reference sequence). CDR3 nucleotides: TGTGCCTGGTCGACGGGACAGGGGTCTTACGAGCAGTACTTC. It specifies CAWSTGQGSYEQYF.

This clone was recorded once. The chain couples TRBV18 to TRBJ1-5; D is unresolved. The length of the CDR3 is 14 residues. V was pared by 4 bases and J by 0 bases, with 7 bases between. Per germline, CDR1 KGHSH and CDR2 LQKENI. CDR3 residues: CASSQADSNQPQHF. The CDR3 DNA follows: TGTGCCAGCTCACAAGCGGATAGCAATCAGCCCCAGCATTTT.

J is TRBJ2-1 and V is TRBV6-5, with a tentative D call TRBD1 (5 bases). Germline V CDR1 and CDR2: MNHEY, SVGAGI. V was shortened by 4 bases and J by 10 bases, with 11 bases between the two germline ends. This CDR3 has 12 amino acids. The CDR3 nucleotides are TGTGCCAGCAGTTTCAGGGTGGGGGAGCAGTTCTTC. The encoded protein is CASSFRVGEQFF.

About this clone: The identical CDR3 is also encoded by other nucleotide sequences in the sample. As DNA, the CDR3 is TGTGCCAGCAGCCCCACTAGCGGGAGAGGTAATGAGCAGTTCTTC. Protein product: CASSPTSGRGNEQFF. The chain links TRBV6-4 to TRBJ2-1; 11 bases line up with TRBD2. The trim removed 6 bases at V and 7 bases at J, leaving 8 bases unmatched. CDR3 length equals 15 residues. CDR1 and CDR2 from the germline V gene are MRHNA and SNTAGT.

The genes are TRBV5-4 and TRBJ1-4; 7 nucleotides align to TRBD1. Germline CDR1 reads SGHNT; CDR2 reads YYREEE (reference sequence). V was pared by 4 bases and J by 4 bases, with 7 bases of the junction left unmatched. The CDR3 sequence is 15 residues long. Here the CDR3 DNA reads TGTGCCAGCAGCCGAACAGGGGCCATTAATGAAAAACTGTTTTTT. Translation gives CASSRTGAINEKLFF.

The rearrangement joins TRBV25-1 to TRBJ2-7; 8 bases fit TRBD1. The germline V gene has CDR1 MGHDK and CDR2 SYGVNS. The CDR3 has 16 residues. V lost 3 bases, J lost 2 bases, and 9 bases stayed unmatched. The CDR3 DNA follows: TGTGCCAGCAGTGATCCCCGGACAGGGTTTGCCTACGAGCAGTACTTC. This translates into CASSDPRTGFAYEQYF.

The V gene is TRBV7-2, the J gene TRBJ1-1; no reliable D call. The CDR3 sequence is 15 residues long. Germline V gives CDR1 SGHTA, CDR2 FQGNSA. V lost 2 bases to trimming and J lost 8 bases, with 18 bases between them. Here the CDR3 DNA reads TGTGCCAGCAGCTTAAGCGTCGGCCTGTCGACCGAAGCTTTCTTT. It yields the protein CASSLSVGLSTEAFF. The whole variable domain, filled in from reference TRBV7-2 and TRBJ1-1, reads GAGVSQSPSNKVTEKGKDVELRCDPISGHTALYWYRQSLGQGLEFLIYFQGNSAPDKSGLPSDRFSAERTGGSVSTLTIQRTQQEDSAVYLCASSLSVGLSTEAFFGQGTRLTVV.

This rearrangement joins TRBV27 to TRBJ1-2; a weak D match, TRBD1 (6 bases). From germline, CDR1 is MNHEY and CDR2 SMNVEV (reference sequence). CDR3 size: 16 residues. The V gene lost 5 bases and the J gene lost 5 bases, with 21 bases spanning the gap. CDR3 bases: TGTGCCAGCAGTCCCTCTCGGGGGGCCCCCAATTATGGCTACACCTTC. Protein sequence: CASSPSRGAPNYGYTF.

This sequence joins TRBV9 and TRBJ1-4; 7 nucleotides align to TRBD1. CDR1 is SGDLS and CDR2 is YYNGEE in the germline V gene. Trimming cost V 5 bases and J 8 bases; bases outside gene matches: 12. The CDR3 has 15 residues. In DNA form, the CDR3 reads TGTGCCAGCAGTCAAACCGGGACAGAAGACGAAAAACTGTTTTTT. It encodes CASSQTGTEDEKLFF.

This sequence joins TRBV7-2 and TRBJ2-3; TRBD1 is a possible D gene (5 bases). The CDR3 has 15 amino acids. Germline V gives CDR1 SGHTA, CDR2 FQGNSA. Trimming took off 5 bases at V and 2 bases at J, with 14 bases between the two ends. The CDR3 DNA follows: TGTGCCAGCAGCGTCCGGCAGGGCCCCACAGATACGCAGTATTTT. Its translation: CASSVRQGPTDTQYF.

The rearrangement joins TRBV19 to TRBJ2-2, with 9 bases matching TRBD1. Trimming removed 1 base from V and 5 bases from J; junction bases left unmatched: 11. The CDR3 is 18 residues long. The germline CDR1 and CDR2 sequences are LNHDA and SQIVND (reference sequence). In nucleotides, the CDR3 is TGTGCCAGTAGTATAGGTCCCCCTTTTGGGACAGGGACCGGGGAGCTGTTTTTT. Protein product: CASSIGPPFGTGTGELFF.

The V gene is TRBV5-1, the J gene TRBJ2-5; 8 bases are shared with TRBD2. The V segment lost 4 bases and the J segment 4 bases; nucleotides outside the gene matches: 6. The V gene's germline CDR1 is SGHRS and CDR2 YFSETQ. This CDR3 comprises 14 residues. The CDR3 DNA sequence: TGCGCCAGCAGCCCCCTGGCGGGAGGAGAGACCCAGTACTTC. Its translation: CASSPLAGGETQYF.

V and J are TRBV29-1 and TRBJ1-2, with D possibly TRBD1 on 5 matching bases. In germline, CDR1 is SQVTM, CDR2 ANQGSEA. This CDR3 is 13 amino acids long. V was clipped by 4 bases and J by 3 bases, with 12 bases between them. The CDR3, as DNA: TGCAGCGTTGCGCAGGGTGCTGACTATGGCTACACCTTC. Its translation: CSVAQGADYGYTF.

This clone occurred once. A read error may account for a junction end that differs from germline. The chain employs TRBV28 and TRBJ1-4; 7 positions agree with TRBD1. Germline V gene data show CDR1 as MDHEN and CDR2 as SYDVKM. The length of the CDR3 is 14 residues. CDR3 nucleotides: TGTGCCAGCAGCACCGGGACAGAGAATGAAAAGCTGTTTTTT. It translates to CASSTGTENEKLFF.

CDR3 coding DNA: TGTGCCAGCAGTCCCGCGACAGGGGGCATTCAGCCCCAGCATTTT. Translating it yields CASSPATGGIQPQHF. The J gene is TRBJ1-5, the V gene TRBV6-5, with 10 positions matching TRBD1. V was pared by 5 bases and J by 6 bases, with 7 bases of the junction left unmatched. CDR3 length: 15 residues. Germline values: CDR1 MNHEY, CDR2 SVGAGI.

The gene calls are TRBV6-4 and TRBJ1-1, with D possibly matching TRBD1 (5 bases). This CDR3 has 13 amino acids. V lost 6 bases to trimming and J lost 0 bases, with 8 bases between them. Germline CDR1 MRHNA, CDR2 SNTAGT. As DNA, the CDR3 is TGTGCCAGCAGAAAGACAGTGAACACTGAAGCTTTCTTT. Protein sequence: CASRKTVNTEAFF.

CDR3 sequence: CASSLAGAGQFF. CDR3 DNA sequence: TGTGCCAGCAGCTTAGCGGGGGCTGGTCAGTTCTTC. The chain links TRBV7-2 to TRBJ2-1; a possible D gene is TRBD1 (6 bases). The length of the CDR3 is 12 residues. Germline CDR1 reads SGHTA; CDR2 reads FQGNSA. The germline V and J ends were trimmed by 0 bases and 13 bases, with 10 bases remaining between them.

This rearrangement joins TRBV5-6 to TRBJ2-6; D perhaps matches TRBD2 (5 bases). The V and J ends lost 7 bases and 5 bases respectively, with 19 bases between them. CDR1 is SGHDT and CDR2 is YYEEEE in the germline V gene. This CDR3 contains 16 residues. As DNA, the CDR3 is TGTGCCAGCCGACTTGTCGGGGATGGTTGGGCCAACGTCCTGACTTTC. This translates into CASRLVGDGWANVLTF.

With respect to this clone: Distinct nucleotide sequences in the sample also encode this CDR3. The chain uses TRBV7-9 and TRBJ2-3; 11 bases fit TRBD2. V lost 4 bases, J lost 0 bases, and 3 bases stayed unmatched. CDR3 length equals 16 residues. In germline, CDR1 is SEHNR, CDR2 FQNEAQ (reference sequence). This chain's CDR3 is CASSSWTSGSTDTQYF. Here the CDR3 DNA reads TGTGCCAGCAGCTCTTGGACTAGCGGGAGCACAGATACGCAGTATTTT.

Points on this clone: Within the sample, other DNA sequences also encode this same CDR3. The chain couples TRBV19 to TRBJ2-1, with TRBD2 matching over 8 bases. The CDR3 runs to 13 residues. The V segment lost 9 bases and the J segment 4 bases; nucleotides outside the gene matches: 5. Per germline, CDR1 LNHDA and CDR2 SQIVND (reference sequence). The CDR3: CASRPSGYNEQFF. Written as DNA, the CDR3 is TGTGCCAGCCGACCTAGCGGGTACAATGAGCAGTTCTTC.

The V and J genes are TRBV7-3 and TRBJ1-1; D gene uncertain. Between the trimmed V and J ends, which lost 5 bases and 0 bases, there was a span of 7 bases. Germline CDR1 SGHTA, CDR2 FQGTGA. This CDR3 is built from 13 residues. As DNA, the CDR3 is TGTGCCAGCAGCCGCGGATTGAACACTGAAGCTTTCTTT. Translated, it gives CASSRGLNTEAFF.

The J gene is TRBJ2-2, the V gene TRBV25-1; 7 positions agree with TRBD2. The V gene end was trimmed by 6 bases and the J gene end by 7 bases; junction bases not matched to a gene: 11. CDR3 size: 15 residues. Per the germline V gene, CDR1 is MGHDK and CDR2 is SYGVNS. This chain's CDR3 is CASSNFGLVVGELFF. Written as DNA, the CDR3 is TGTGCCAGCAGCAACTTCGGACTAGTAGTCGGGGAGCTGTTTTTT.

J is TRBJ2-7 and V is TRBV29-1; no clear D gene. Per germline, CDR1 SQVTM and CDR2 ANQGSEA. Deletions cut 4 bases from V and 3 bases from J, with 10 bases between. CDR3 size: 12 residues. CDR3 nucleotides: TGCAGCGTTGCGTCCGGAGTCTACGAGCAGTACTTC. It encodes CSVASGVYEQYF.